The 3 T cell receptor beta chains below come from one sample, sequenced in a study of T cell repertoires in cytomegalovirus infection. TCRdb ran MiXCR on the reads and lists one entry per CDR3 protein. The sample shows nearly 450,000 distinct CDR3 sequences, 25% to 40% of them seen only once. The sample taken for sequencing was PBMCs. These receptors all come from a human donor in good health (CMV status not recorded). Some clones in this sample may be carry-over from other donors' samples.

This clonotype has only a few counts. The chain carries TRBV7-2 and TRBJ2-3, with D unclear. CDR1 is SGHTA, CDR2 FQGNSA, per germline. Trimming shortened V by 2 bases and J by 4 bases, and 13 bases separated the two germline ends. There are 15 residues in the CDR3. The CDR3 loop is CASSLRDRLADTQYF. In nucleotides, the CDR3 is TGTGCCAGCAGCTTACGAGACCGCCTCGCAGATACGCAGTATTTT.

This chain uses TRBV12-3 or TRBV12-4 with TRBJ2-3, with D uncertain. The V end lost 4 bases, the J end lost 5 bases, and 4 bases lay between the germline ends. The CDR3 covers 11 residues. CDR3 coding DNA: TGTGCCAGCAGTTCTCTAGATACGCAGTATTTT. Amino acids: CASSSLDTQYF.

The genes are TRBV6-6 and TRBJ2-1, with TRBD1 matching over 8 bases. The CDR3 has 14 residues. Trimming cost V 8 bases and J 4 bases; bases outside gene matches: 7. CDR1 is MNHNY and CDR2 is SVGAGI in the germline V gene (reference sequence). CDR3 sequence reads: CASVWTGSYNEQFF. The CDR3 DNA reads TGTGCCAGCGTCTGGACAGGGAGTTACAATGAGCAGTTCTTC.